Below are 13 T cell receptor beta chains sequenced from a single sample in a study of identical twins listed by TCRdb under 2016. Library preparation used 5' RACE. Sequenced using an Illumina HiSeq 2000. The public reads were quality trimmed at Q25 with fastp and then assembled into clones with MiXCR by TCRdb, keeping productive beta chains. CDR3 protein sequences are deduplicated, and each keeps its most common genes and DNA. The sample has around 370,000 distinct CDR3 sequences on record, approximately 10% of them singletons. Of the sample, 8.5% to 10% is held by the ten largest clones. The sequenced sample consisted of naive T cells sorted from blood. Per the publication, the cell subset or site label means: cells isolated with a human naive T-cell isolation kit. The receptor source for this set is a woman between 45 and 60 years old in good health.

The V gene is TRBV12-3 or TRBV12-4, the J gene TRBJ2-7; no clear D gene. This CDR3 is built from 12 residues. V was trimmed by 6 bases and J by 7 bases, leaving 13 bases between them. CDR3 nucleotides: TGTGCCAGCAGCCCCGGACGATGGGAGCAGTACTTC. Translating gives CASSPGRWEQYF.

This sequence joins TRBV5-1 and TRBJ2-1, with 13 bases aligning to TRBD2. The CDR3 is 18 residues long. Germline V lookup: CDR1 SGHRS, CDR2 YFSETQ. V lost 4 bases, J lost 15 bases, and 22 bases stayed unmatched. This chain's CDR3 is CASSPYGPGTSGTPYRFF. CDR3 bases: TGCGCCAGCAGCCCATATGGACCCGGGACTAGCGGGACTCCTTATCGGTTCTTC.

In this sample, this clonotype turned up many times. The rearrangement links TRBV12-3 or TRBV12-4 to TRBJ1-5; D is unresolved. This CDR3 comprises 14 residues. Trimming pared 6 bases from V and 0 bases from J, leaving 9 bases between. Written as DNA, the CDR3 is TGTGCCAGCAGGGGAGTGGGTAGCAATCAGCCCCAGCATTTT. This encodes CASRGVGSNQPQHF.

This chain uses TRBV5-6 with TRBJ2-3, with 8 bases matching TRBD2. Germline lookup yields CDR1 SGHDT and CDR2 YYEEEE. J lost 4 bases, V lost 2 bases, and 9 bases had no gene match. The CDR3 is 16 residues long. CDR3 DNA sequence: TGTGCCAGCAGCTTTGTAGAGCGGGAGAGGTCAGATACGCAGTATTTT. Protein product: CASSFVERERSDTQYF. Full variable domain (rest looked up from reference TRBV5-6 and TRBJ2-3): DAGVTQSPTHLIKTRGQQVTLRCSPKSGHDTVSWYQQALGQGPQFIFQYYEEEERQRGNFPDRFSGHQFPNYSSELNVNALLLGDSALYLCASSFVERERSDTQYFGPGTRLTVL.

This chain's CDR3 is CASSQGAGKAGEQYF. In DNA form, the CDR3 reads TGCGCCAGCAGCCAAGGGGCGGGGAAGGCCGGCGAGCAGTACTTC. The chain couples TRBV4-1 to TRBJ2-7; TRBD2 is a possible D gene (6 bases). This CDR3 has 15 amino acids. Deletions cut 1 base from V and 6 bases from J, with 16 bases between. The germline V gene encodes CDR1 MGHRA and CDR2 YSYEKL.

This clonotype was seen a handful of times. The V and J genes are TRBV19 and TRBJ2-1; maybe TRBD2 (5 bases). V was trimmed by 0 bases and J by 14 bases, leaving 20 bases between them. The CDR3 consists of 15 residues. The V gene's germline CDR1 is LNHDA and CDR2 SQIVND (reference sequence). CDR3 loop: CASSIDLKGVTREFF. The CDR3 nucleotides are TGTGCCAGTAGTATAGATCTGAAGGGTGTTACTAGGGAGTTCTTC.

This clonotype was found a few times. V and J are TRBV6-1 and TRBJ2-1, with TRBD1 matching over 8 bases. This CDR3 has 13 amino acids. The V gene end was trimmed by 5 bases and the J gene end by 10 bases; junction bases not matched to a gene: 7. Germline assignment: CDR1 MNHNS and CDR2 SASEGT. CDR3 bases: TGTGCCAGCAGTCTAAGGCGGACAGGGGAGCAGTTCTTC. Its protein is CASSLRRTGEQFF.

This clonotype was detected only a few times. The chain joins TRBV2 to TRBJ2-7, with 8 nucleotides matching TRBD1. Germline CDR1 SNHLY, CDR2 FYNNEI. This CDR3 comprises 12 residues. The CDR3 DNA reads TGTGCCAGCAGTGGATGGGGACAGGCGCTGAGGGTC. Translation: CASSGWGQALRV.

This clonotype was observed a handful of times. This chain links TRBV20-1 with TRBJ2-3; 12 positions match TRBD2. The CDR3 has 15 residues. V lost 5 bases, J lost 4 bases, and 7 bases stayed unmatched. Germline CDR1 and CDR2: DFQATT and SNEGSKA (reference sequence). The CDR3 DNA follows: TGCAGTGCTTTCGACCCTAGCGGGAGGGCAGATACGCAGTATTTT. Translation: CSAFDPSGRADTQYF.

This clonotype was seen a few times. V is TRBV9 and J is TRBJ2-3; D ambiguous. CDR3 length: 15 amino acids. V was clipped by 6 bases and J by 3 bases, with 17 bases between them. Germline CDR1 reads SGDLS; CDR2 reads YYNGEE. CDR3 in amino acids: CASTTTVDGTDTQYF. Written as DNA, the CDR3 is TGTGCCAGCACCACGACGGTCGACGGGACAGATACGCAGTATTTT.

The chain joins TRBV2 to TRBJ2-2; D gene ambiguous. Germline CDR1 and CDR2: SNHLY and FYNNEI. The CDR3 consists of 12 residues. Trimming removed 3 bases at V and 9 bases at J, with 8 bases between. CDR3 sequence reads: CASSDPARELFF. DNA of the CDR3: TGTGCCAGCAGTGATCCCGCAAGGGAGCTGTTTTTT.

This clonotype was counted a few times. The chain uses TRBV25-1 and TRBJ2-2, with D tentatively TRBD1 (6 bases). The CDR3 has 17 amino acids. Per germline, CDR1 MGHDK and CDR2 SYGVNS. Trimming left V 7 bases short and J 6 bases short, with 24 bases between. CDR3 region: CASTHLSDSGFPGELFF. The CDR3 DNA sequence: TGTGCCAGCACCCACCTCTCGGACAGTGGTTTCCCCGGGGAGCTGTTTTTT.

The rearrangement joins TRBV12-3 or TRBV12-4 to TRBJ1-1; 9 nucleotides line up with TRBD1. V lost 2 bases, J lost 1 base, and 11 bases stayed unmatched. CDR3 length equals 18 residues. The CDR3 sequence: CASSLPLQGAARNTEAFF. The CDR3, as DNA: TGTGCCAGCAGTTTACCCTTACAGGGGGCGGCGCGGAACACTGAAGCTTTCTTT.